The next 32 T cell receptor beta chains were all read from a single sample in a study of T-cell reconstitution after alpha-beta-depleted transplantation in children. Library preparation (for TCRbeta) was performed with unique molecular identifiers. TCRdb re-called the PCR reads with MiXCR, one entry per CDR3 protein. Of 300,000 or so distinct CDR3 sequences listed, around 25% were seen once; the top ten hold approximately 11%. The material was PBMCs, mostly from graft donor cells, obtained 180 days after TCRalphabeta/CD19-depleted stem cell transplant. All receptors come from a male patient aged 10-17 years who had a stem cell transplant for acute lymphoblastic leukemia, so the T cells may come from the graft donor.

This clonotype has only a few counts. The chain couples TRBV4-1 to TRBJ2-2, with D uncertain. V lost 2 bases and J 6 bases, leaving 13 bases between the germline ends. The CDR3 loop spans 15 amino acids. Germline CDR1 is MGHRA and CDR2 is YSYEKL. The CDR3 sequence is CASSQPGPGPGELFF. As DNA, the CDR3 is TGCGCCAGCAGCCAACCTGGTCCGGGTCCCGGGGAGCTGTTTTTT.

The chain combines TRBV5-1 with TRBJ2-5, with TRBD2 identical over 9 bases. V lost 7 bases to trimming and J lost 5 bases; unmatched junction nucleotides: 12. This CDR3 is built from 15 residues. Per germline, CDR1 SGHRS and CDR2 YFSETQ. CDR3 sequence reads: CASWSGTSQGETQYF. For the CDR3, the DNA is TGCGCCAGCTGGAGCGGGACTAGCCAGGGGGAGACCCAGTACTTC.

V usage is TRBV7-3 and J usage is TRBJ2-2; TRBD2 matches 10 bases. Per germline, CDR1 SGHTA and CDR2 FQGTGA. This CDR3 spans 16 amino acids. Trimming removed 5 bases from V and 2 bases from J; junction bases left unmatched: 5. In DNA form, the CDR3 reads TGTGCCAGCAGCCCCCGGACTAGCGGAAACACCGGGGAGCTGTTTTTT. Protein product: CASSPRTSGNTGELFF.

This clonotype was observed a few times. DNA for the CDR3: TGCGCCAGCAGCTTGATACAGGGTAGCTATGGCTACACCTTC. Protein sequence: CASSLIQGSYGYTF. V usage is TRBV5-1 and J usage is TRBJ1-2, with D maybe TRBD1 (6 bases). The CDR3 length is 14 residues. The V gene lost 1 base and the J gene lost 4 bases, with 11 bases spanning the gap. CDR1 and CDR2 (germline): SGHRS, YFSETQ.

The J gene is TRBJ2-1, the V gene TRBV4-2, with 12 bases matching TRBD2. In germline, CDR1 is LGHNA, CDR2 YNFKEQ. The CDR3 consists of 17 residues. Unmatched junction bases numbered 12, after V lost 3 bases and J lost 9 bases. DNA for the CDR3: TGTGCCAGCAGCCATGGTCTAGCGGGAGGGCCGGGGCCTGAGCAGTTCTTC. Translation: CASSHGLAGGPGPEQFF.

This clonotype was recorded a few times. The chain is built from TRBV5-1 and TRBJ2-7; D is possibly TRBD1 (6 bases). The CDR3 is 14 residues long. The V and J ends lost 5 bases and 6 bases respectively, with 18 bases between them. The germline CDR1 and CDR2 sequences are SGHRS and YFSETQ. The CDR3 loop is CASSLSQGTPEQYF. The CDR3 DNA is TGCGCCAGCAGTCTTTCCCAGGGGACCCCCGAGCAGTACTTC.

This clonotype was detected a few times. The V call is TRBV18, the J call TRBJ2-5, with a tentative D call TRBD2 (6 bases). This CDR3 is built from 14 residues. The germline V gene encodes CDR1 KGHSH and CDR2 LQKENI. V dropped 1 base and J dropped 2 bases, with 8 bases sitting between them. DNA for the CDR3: TGTGCCAGCTCACCACAGGGACTTCAAGAGACCCAGTACTTC. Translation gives CASSPQGLQETQYF.

The CDR3 sequence: CASSFSGTSYNEQFF. The CDR3 DNA reads TGCGCCAGCAGCTTTTCAGGTACCTCCTACAATGAGCAGTTCTTC. The chain is built from TRBV5-1 and TRBJ2-1, with D unresolved. CDR1 is SGHRS, CDR2 YFSETQ, per germline. The CDR3 sequence is 15 residues long. V was clipped by 2 bases and J by 0 bases, with 9 bases between them.

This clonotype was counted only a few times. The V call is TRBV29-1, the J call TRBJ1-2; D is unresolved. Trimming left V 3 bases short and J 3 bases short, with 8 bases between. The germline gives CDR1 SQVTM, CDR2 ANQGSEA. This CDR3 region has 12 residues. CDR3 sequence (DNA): TGCAGCGTTGATGAGATTTACTATGGCTACACCTTC. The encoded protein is CSVDEIYYGYTF.

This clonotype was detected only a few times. CDR3 DNA: TGTGCCAGCAGCGATCGAGGGGCCCCGGCGGACGAGCAGTACTTC. As protein: CASSDRGAPADEQYF. V usage is TRBV7-9 and J usage is TRBJ2-7; D tentatively fits TRBD1 or TRBD2 (5 bases each). CDR1 and CDR2 from the germline V gene are SEHNR and FQNEAQ (reference sequence). CDR3 length: 15 residues. Trimming shortened V by 5 bases and J by 5 bases, and 19 bases separated the two germline ends. Variable domain in full (rest from reference TRBV7-9 and TRBJ2-7): DTGVSQNPRHKITKRGQNVTFRCDPISEHNRLYWYRQTLGQGPEFLTYFQNEAQLEKSRLLSDRFSAERPKGSFSTLEIQRTEQGDSAMYLCASSDRGAPADEQYFGPGTRLTVT.

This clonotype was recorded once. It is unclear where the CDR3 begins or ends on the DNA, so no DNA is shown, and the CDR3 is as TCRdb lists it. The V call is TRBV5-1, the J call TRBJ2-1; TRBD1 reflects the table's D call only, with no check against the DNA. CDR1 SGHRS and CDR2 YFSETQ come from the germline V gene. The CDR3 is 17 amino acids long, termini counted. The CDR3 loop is CASSLVVWERGYNEQFF.

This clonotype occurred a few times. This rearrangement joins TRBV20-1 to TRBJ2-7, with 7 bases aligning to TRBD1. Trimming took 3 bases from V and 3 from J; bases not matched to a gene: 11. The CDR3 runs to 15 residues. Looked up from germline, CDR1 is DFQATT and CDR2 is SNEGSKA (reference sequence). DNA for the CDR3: TGCAGTGCTAGCGGTAGGGGCCAGGGGGACTACGAGCAGTACTTC. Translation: CSASGRGQGDYEQYF.

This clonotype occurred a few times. CDR3 nucleotides: TGCGCCAGCAGCCAAGAGCGAATGGGACGATGGGAGCAGTACTTC. It translates to CASSQERMGRWEQYF. The chain combines TRBV4-1 with TRBJ2-7; D assignment may be TRBD1 or TRBD2 (5 bases each). With 0 bases removed from V and 7 bases from J, the gap between germline ends came to 16 bases. There are 15 residues in the CDR3. The germline gives CDR1 MGHRA, CDR2 YSYEKL.

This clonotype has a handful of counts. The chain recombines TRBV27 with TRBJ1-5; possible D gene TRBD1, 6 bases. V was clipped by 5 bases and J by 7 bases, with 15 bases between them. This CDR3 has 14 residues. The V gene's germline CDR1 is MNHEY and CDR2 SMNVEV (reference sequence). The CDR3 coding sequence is TGTGCCAGCAGTGATCGGGGGCTTGGACAGCCCCAGCATTTT. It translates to CASSDRGLGQPQHF.

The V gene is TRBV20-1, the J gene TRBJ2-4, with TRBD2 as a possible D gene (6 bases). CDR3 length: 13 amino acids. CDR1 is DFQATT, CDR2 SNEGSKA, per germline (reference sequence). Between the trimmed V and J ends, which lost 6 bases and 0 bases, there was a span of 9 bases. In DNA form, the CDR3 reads TGCAGTGCACGGGACTTAGCCAAAAACATTCAGTACTTC. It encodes CSARDLAKNIQYF.

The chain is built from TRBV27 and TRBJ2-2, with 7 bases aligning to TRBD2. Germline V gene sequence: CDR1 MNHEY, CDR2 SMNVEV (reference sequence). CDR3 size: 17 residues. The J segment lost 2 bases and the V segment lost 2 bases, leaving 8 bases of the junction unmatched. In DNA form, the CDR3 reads TGTGCCAGCAGTTTACTGTACGGGGGGTTTAACACCGGGGAGCTGTTTTTT. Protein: CASSLLYGGFNTGELFF.

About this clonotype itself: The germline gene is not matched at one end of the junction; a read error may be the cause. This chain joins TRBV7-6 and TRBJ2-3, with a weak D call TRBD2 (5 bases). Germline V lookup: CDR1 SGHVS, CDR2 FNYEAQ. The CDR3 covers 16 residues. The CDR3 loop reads CTSSVPEVTSTDTQYF. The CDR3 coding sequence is TGTACCAGCAGCGTTCCGGAGGTGACTAGCACAGATACGCAGTATTTT.

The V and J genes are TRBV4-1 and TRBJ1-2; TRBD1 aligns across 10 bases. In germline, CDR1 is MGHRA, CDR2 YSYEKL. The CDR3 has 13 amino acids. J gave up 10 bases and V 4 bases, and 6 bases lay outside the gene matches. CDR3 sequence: CASSREDRGDYTF. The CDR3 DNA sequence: TGCGCCAGCAGCCGAGAGGACAGGGGGGACTACACCTTC.

The chain's CDR3 is CASDPTSHTYNTDTQYF. The CDR3 DNA reads TGTGCCAGCGACCCGACTAGCCACACCTACAACACAGATACGCAGTATTTT. J is TRBJ2-3 and V is TRBV7-8; 7 bases are a match to TRBD2. The CDR3 has 17 amino acids. V lost 8 bases and J lost 2; bases outside the gene matches: 16. Germline-derived CDR1 and CDR2 are SGHVS and FQNEAQ.

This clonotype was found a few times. CDR3 protein: CASSLAPSTGPIRYEQYF. CDR3 in DNA: TGCGCCAGCAGCTTGGCGCCCAGTACGGGGCCCATCCGGTACGAGCAGTACTTC. The chain joins TRBV5-1 to TRBJ2-7; the D gene could be TRBD1 or TRBD2 (5 bases each). The CDR3 covers 18 residues. Germline V gives CDR1 SGHRS, CDR2 YFSETQ. V was shortened by 0 bases and J by 4 bases, with 23 bases between the two germline ends.

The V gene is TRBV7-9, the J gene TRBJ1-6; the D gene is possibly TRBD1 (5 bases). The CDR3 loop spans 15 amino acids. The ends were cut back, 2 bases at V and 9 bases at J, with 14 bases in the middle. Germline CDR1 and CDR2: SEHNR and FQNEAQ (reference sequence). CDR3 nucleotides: TGTGCCAGCAGCTTAAGAGACAGTGCCGGTTCACCCCTCCACTTT. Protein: CASSLRDSAGSPLHF.

The CDR3 DNA sequence: TGCAGCGTTGGATCCTCAGGGTATTGGAGAGATACGCAGTATTTT. Its translation is CSVGSSGYWRDTQYF. The chain combines TRBV29-1 with TRBJ2-3; TRBD1 is a possible D gene (5 bases). The CDR3 consists of 15 residues. Between the trimmed V and J ends, which lost 4 bases and 5 bases, there was a span of 19 bases. Germline-derived CDR1 and CDR2 are SQVTM and ANQGSEA.

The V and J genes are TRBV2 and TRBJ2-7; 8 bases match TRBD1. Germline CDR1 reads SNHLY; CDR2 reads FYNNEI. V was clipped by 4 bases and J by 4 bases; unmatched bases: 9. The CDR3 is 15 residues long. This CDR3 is CASSAARGPGYEQYF. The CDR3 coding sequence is TGTGCCAGCAGTGCGGCCAGGGGGCCAGGGTACGAGCAGTACTTC.

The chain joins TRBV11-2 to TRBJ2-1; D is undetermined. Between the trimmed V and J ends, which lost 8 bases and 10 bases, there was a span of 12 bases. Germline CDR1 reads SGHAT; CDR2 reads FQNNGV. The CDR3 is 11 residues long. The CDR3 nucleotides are TGTGCCAGCGGCAAGGCCCCCGAGCAGTTCTTC. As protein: CASGKAPEQFF. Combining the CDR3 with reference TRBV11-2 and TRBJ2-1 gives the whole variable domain EAGVAQSPRYKIIEKRQSVAFWCNPISGHATLYWYQQILGQGPKLLIQFQNNGVVDDSQLPKDRFSAERLKGVDSTLKIQPAKLEDSAVYLCASGKAPEQFFGPGTRLTVL.

Here the CDR3 reads CASSIQGYQPQHF. The CDR3 DNA is TGTGCCAGCAGCATTCAGGGATATCAGCCCCAGCATTTT. The chain employs TRBV7-2 and TRBJ1-5; the D gene is possibly TRBD1 (5 bases). Germline assignment: CDR1 SGHTA and CDR2 FQGNSA. Trimming left V 5 bases short and J 5 bases short, with 10 bases between. This CDR3 has 13 residues.

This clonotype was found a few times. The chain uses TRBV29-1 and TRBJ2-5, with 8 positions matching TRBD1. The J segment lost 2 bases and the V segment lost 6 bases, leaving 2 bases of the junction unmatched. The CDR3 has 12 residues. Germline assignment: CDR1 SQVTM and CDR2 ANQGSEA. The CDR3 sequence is CSVDRGQETQYF. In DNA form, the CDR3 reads TGCAGCGTCGACAGGGGTCAAGAGACCCAGTACTTC. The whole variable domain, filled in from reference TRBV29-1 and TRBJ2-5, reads SAVISQKPSRDICQRGTSLTIQCQVDSQVTMMFWYRQQPGQSLTLIATANQGSEATYESGFVIDKFPISRPNLTFSTLTVSNMSPEDSSIYLCSVDRGQETQYFGPGTRLLVL.

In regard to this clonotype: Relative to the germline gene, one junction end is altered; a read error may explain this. In nucleotides, the CDR3 is TGTGCCAGCAGTTACGGGCGAGAGACCCCGTACTTC. This sequence encodes CASSYGRETPYF. The chain uses TRBV6-5 and TRBJ2-5; the D is unclear. The CDR3 has 12 amino acids. Germline V gives CDR1 MNHEY, CDR2 SVGAGI.

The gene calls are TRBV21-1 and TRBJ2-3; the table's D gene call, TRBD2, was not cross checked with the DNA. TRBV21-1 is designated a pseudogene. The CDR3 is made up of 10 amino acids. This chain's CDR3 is CASRPPTQYF. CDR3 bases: TGTGCCAGCAGACCTCCTACGCAGTATTTT.

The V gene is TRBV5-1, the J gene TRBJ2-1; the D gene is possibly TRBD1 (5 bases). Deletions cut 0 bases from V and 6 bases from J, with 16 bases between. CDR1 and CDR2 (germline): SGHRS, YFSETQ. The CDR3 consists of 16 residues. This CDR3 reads CASSLARVSFFNEQFF. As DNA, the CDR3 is TGCGCCAGCAGCTTGGCCAGGGTCTCCTTTTTCAATGAGCAGTTCTTC.

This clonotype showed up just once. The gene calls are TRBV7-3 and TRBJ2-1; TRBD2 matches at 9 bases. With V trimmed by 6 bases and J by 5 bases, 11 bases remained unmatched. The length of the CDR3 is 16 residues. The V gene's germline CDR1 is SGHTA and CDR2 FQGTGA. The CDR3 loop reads CASSLLSGSRNNEQFF. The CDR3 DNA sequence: TGTGCCAGCAGTCTCCTTAGCGGGAGCCGCAACAATGAGCAGTTCTTC. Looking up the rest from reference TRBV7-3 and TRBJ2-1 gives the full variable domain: GAGVSQTPSNKVTEKGKYVELRCDPISGHTALYWYRQSLGQGPEFLIYFQGTGAADDSGLPNDRFFAVRPEGSVSTLKIQRTERGDSAVYLCASSLLSGSRNNEQFFGPGTRLTVL.

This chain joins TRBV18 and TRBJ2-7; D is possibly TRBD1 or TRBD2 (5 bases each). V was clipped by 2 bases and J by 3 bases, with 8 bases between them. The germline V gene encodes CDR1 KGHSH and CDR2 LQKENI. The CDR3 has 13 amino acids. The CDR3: CASSPWDGYEQYF. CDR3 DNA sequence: TGTGCCAGCTCACCATGGGACGGCTACGAGCAGTACTTC.

This chain's CDR3 is CASSKRSRGDTQYF. CDR3 DNA sequence: TGTGCCAGCAGCAAAAGGTCCCGTGGGGATACGCAGTATTTT. The chain links TRBV21-1 to TRBJ2-3; the D segment call TRBD1 is taken from the table without a DNA check. TRBV21-1 is assigned pseudogene status. The CDR3 has 14 residues.